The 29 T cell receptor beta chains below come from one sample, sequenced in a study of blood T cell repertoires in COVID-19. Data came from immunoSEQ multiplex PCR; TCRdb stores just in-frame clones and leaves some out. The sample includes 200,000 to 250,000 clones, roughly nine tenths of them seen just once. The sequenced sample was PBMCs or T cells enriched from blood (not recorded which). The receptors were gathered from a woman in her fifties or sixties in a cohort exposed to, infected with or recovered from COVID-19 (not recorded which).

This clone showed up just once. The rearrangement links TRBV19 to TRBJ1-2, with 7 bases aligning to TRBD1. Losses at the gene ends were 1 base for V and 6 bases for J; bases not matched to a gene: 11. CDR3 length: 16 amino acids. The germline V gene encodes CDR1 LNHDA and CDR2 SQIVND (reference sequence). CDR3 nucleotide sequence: TGTGCCAGTAGTATAGCAGGGACAGCCACGCTTGATGGCTACACCTTC. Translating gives CASSIAGTATLDGYTF. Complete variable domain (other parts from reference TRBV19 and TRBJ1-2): DGGITQSPKYLFRKEGQNVTLSCEQNLNHDAMYWYRQDPGQGLRLIYYSQIVNDFQKGDIAEGYSVSREKKESFPLTVTSAQKNPTAFYLCASSIAGTATLDGYTFGSGTRLTVV.

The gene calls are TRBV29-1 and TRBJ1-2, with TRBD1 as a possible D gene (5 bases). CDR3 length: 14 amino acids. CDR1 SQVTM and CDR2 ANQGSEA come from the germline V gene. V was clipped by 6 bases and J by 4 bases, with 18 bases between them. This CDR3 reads CSVSMGGVGYGYTF. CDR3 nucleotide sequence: TGCAGCGTCTCCATGGGAGGGGTGGGCTATGGCTACACCTTC.

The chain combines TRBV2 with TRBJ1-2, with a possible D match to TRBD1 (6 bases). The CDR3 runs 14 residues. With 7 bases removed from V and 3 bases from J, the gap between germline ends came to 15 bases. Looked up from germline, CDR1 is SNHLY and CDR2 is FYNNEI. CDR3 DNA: TGTGCCAGCAACCCCGACAGGTCCGACTATGGCTACACCTTC. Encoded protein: CASNPDRSDYGYTF. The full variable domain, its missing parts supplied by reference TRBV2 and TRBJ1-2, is EPEVTQTPSHQVTQMGQEVILRCVPISNHLYFYWYRQILGQKVEFLVSFYNNEISEKSEIFDDQFSVERPDGSNFTLKIRSTKLEDSAMYFCASNPDRSDYGYTFGSGTRLTVV.

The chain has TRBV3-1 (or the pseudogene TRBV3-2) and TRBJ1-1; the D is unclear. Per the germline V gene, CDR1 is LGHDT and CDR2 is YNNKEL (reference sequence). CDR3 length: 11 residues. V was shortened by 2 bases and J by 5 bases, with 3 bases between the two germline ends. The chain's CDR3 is CASSQSTEAFF. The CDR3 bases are TGTGCCAGCAGCCAATCTACTGAAGCTTTCTTT.

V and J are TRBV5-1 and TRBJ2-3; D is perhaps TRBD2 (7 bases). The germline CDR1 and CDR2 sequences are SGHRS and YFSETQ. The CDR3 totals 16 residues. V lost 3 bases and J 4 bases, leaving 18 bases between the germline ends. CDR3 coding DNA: TGCGCCAGCAGCTCCGCCTTAGGGGGGGCGGCAGATACGCAGTATTTT. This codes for CASSSALGGAADTQYF.

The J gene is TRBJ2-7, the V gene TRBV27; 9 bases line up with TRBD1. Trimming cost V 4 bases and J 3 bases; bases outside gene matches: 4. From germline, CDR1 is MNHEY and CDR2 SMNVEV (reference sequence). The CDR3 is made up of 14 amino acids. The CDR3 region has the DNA TGTGCCAGCAGTTCGGACAGGGGATTCTACGAGCAGTACTTC. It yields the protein CASSSDRGFYEQYF.

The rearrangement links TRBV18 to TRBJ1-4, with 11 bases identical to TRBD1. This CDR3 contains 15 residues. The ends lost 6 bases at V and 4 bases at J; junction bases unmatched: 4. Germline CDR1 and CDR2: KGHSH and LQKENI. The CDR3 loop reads CASSGQGGNNEKLFF. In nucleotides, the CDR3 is TGTGCCAGCTCGGGACAGGGGGGAAATAATGAAAAACTGTTTTTT.

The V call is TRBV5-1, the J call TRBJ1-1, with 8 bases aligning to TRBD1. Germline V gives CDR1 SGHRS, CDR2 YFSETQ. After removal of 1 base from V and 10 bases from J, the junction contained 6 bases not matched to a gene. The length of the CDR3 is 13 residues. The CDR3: CASSLTGGAGAFF. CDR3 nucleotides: TGCGCCAGCAGCTTGACAGGGGGAGCTGGAGCTTTCTTT.

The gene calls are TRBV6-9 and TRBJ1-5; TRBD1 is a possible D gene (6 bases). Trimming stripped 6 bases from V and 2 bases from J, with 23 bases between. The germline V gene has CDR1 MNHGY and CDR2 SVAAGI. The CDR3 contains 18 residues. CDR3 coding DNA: TGTGCCAGCAGGACAGGTCACCTAAGATTTACTTGCAATCAGCCCCAGCATTTT. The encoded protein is CASRTGHLRFTCNQPQHF.

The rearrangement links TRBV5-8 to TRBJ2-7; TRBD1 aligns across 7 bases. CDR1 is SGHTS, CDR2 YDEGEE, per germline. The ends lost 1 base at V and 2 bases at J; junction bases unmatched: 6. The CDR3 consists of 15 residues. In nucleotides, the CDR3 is TGTGCCAGCAGCTTGTACGGGACAGTACCCTACGAGCAGTACTTC. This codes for CASSLYGTVPYEQYF.

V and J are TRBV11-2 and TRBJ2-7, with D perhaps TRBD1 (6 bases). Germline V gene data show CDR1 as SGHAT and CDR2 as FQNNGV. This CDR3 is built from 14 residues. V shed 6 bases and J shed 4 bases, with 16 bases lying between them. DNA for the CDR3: TGTGCCAGCAGGAGGACAGCTTTAGATTACGAGCAGTACTTC. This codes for CASRRTALDYEQYF.

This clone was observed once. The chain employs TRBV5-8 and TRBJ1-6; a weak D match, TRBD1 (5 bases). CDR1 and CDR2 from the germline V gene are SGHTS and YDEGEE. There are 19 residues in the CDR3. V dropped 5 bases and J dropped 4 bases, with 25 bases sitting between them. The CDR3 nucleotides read TGTGCCAGCAGTACTTGGGGCCTCCGGCAGGCAGATTATAATTCACCCCTCCACTTT. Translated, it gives CASSTWGLRQADYNSPLHF.

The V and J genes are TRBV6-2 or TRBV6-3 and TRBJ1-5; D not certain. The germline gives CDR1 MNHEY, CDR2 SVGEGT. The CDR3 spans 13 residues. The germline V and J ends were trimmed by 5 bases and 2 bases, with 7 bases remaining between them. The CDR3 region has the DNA TGTGCCAGCAGTGTATATGGCAATCAGCCCCAGCATTTT. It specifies CASSVYGNQPQHF.

The DNA for the CDR3 is TGTGCCAGCAAGGGGGCCCACTATGGCTACACCTTC. This encodes CASKGAHYGYTF. This chain connects TRBV28 to TRBJ1-2; TRBD1 matches at 7 bases. The CDR3 sequence is 12 residues long. Looked up from germline, CDR1 is MDHEN and CDR2 is SYDVKM. V was pared by 7 bases and J by 3 bases, with 2 bases of the junction left unmatched.

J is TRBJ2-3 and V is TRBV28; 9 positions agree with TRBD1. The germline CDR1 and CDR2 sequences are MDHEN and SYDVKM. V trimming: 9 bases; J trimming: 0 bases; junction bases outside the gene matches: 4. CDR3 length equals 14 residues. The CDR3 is CASGTGRSTDTQYF. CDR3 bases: TGTGCCAGTGGGACAGGGAGAAGCACAGATACGCAGTATTTT. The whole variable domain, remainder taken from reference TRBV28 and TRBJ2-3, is DVKVTQSSRYLVKRTGEKVFLECVQDMDHENMFWYRQDPGLGLRLIYFSYDVKMKEKGDIPEGYSVSREKKERFSLILESASTNQTSMYLCASGTGRSTDTQYFGPGTRLTVL.

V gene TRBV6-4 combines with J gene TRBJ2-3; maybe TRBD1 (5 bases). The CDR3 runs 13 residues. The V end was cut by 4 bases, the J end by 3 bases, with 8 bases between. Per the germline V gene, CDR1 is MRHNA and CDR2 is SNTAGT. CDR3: CASSVQGTDTQYF. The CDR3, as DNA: TGTGCCAGCAGTGTTCAGGGTACAGATACGCAGTATTTT.

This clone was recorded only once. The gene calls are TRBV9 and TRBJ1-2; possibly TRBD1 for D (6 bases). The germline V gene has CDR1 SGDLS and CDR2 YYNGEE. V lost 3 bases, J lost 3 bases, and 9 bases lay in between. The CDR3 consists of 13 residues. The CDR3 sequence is CASSESGDYGYTF. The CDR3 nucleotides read TGTGCCAGCAGCGAATCAGGGGACTATGGCTACACCTTC.

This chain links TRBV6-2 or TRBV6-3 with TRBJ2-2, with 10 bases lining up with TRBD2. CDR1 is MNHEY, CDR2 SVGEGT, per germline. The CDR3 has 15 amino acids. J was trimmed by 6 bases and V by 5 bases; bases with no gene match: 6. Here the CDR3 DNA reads TGTGCCAGCAGTGTAAGCGGGGGGGCATCCGGGGAGCTGTTTTTT. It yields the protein CASSVSGGASGELFF.

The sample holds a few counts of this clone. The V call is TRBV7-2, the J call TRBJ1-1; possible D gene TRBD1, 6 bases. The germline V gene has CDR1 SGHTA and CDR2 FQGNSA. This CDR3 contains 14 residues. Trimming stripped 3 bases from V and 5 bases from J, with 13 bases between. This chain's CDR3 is CASSFYRDRTEAFF. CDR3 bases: TGTGCCAGCAGCTTCTACAGGGATCGGACTGAAGCTTTCTTT.

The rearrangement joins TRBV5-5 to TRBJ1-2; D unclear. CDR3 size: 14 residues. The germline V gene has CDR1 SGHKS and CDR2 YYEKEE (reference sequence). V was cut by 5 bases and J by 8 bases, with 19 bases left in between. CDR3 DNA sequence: TGTGCCAGCAGATCCGCATGGGTGAGCGGGGGCTACACCTTC. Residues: CASRSAWVSGGYTF.

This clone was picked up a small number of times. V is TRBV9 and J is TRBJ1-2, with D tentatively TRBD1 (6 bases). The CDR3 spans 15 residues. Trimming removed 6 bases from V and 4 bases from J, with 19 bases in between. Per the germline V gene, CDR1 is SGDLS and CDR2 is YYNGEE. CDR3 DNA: TGTGCCAGCACCACGGGACCAGGGGCGGCCTATGGCTACACCTTC. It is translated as CASTTGPGAAYGYTF.

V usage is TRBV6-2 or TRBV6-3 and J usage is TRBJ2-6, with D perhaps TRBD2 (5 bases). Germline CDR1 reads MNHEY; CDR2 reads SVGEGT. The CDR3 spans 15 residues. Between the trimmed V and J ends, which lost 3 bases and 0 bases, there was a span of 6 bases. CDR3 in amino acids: CASSYGGSGANVLTF. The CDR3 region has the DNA TGTGCCAGCAGTTATGGAGGCTCTGGGGCCAACGTCCTGACTTTC.

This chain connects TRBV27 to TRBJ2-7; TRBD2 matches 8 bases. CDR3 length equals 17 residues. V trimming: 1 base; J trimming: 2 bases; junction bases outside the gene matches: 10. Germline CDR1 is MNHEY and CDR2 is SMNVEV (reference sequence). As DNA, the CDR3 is TGTGCCAGCAGTTTATATTTCGGGGGGGGGAGGACCTACGAGCAGTACTTC. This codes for CASSLYFGGGRTYEQYF.

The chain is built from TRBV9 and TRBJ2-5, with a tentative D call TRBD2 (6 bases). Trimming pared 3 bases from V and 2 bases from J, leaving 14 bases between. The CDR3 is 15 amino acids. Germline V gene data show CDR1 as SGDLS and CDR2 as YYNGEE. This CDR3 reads CASSAHLGGQETQYF. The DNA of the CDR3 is TGTGCCAGCAGCGCGCACCTCGGGGGTCAAGAGACCCAGTACTTC.

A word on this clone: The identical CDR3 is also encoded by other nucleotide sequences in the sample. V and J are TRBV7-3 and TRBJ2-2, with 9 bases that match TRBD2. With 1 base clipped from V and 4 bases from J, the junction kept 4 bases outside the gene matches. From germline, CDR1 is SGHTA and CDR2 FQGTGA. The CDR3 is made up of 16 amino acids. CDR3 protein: CASSLSSSGGTGELFF. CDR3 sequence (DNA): TGTGCCAGCAGCTTAAGTAGTAGCGGGGGCACCGGGGAGCTGTTTTTT.

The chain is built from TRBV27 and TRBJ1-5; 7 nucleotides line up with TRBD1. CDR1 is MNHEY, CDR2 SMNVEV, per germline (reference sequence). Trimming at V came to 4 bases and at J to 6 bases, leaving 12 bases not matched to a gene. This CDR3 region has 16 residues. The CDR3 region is CASSSDPTGRGQPQHF. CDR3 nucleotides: TGTGCCAGCAGTTCCGACCCGACAGGGAGAGGTCAGCCCCAGCATTTT.

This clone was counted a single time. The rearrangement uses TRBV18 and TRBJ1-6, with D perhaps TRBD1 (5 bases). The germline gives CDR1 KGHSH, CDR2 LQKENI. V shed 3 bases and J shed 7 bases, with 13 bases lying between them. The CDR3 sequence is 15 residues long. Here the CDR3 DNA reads TGTGCCAGCTCACCCGGGACGGGGGTCAATTCACCCCTCCACTTT. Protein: CASSPGTGVNSPLHF. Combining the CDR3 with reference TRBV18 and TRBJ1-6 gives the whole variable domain NAGVMQNPRHLVRRRGQEARLRCSPMKGHSHVYWYRQLPEEGLKFMVYLQKENIIDESGMPKERFSAEFPKEGPSILRIQQVVRGDSAAYFCASSPGTGVNSPLHFGNGTRLTVT.

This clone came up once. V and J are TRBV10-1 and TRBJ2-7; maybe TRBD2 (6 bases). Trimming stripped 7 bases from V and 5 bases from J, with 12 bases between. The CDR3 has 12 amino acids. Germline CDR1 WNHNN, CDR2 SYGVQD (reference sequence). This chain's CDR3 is CASIRRGNEQYF. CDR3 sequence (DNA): TGCGCCAGCATCCGCCGGGGGAACGAGCAGTACTTC.

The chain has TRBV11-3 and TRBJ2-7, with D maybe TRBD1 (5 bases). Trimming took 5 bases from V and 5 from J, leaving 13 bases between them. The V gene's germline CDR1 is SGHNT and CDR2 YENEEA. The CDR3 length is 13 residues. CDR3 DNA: TGTGCCAGCAGCCCCCCGGACACCCACGAGCAGTACTTC. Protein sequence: CASSPPDTHEQYF.